This TCR beta chain derives from a study of Ad26.COV2.S vaccination and SARS-CoV-2 variants. Study at large: Into the muscle, Ad26.COV2.S was dosed once or twice, 56 days apart. Study-wide results and limits: Total responses of T cells may have been underestimated by the analyses of TCR breadth and depth. Across vaccine and placebo recipients, the breadth of non-spike TCRs was similar.

A note on this clone: Its antigen is undetermined.

Assay: immunoSEQ multiplex PCR; the TCRdb copy retains only in-frame clones and omits some. The profile covers about 350,000 clones, with approximately 86% appearing a single time and over 8.5% taken by the ten largest. Treatment given: some 20 received Ad26.COV2.S at low or high dose, single or two shots; about 5 received placebo; per-sample allocation not given. Repertoires come from day 63 after the first vaccine or placebo injection. Expressing Wuhan-strain SARS-CoV-2 spike, an Ad26 vector served as the vaccine. The sequencing here drew on peripheral blood, taken in a trial of Ad26.COV2.S vaccine versus placebo. This sequence originates from a person between 18 and 60 years old who received the Ad26.COV2.S COVID-19 vaccine or a placebo.

The CDR3 region is CASSLEAAASSYF. In DNA form, the CDR3 reads TGCGCCAGCAGCTTGGAGGCGGCGGCCTCTTCGTATTTT. The chain couples TRBV5-1 to TRBJ2-3, with D uncertain. The CDR3 spans 13 residues. Deletions cut 0 bases from V and 14 bases from J, with 16 bases between. The germline V gene has CDR1 SGHRS and CDR2 YFSETQ.